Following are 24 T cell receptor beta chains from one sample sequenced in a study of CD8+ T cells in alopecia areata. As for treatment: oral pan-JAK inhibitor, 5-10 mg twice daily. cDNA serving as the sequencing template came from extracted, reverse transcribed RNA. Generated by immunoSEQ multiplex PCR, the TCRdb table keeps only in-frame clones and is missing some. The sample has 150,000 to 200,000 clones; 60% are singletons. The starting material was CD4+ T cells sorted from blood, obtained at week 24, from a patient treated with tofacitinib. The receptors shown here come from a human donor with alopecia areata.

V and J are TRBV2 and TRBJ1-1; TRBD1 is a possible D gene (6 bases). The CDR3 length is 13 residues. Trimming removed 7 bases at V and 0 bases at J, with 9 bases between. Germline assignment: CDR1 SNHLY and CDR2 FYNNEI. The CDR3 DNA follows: TGTGCCAGCACCACAGGGTTGAACACTGAAGCTTTCTTT. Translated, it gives CASTTGLNTEAFF.

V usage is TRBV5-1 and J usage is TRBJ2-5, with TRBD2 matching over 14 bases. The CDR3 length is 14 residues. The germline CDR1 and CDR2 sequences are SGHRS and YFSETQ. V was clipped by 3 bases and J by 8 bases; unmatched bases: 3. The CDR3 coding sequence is TGCGCCAGCAGCTCGGGGACTAGCGGGGGAACCCAGTACTTC. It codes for CASSSGTSGGTQYF.

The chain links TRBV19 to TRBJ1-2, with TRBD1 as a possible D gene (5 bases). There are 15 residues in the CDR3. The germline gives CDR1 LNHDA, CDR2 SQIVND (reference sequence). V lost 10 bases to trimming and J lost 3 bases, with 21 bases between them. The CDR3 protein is CATATQGRGDYGYTF. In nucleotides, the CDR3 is TGTGCCACCGCCACCCAGGGCCGAGGGGACTATGGCTACACCTTC.

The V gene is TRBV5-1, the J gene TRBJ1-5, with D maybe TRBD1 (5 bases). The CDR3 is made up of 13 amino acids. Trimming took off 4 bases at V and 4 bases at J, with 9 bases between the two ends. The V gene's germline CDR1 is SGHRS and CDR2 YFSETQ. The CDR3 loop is CASSVGGNQPQHF. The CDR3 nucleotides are TGCGCCAGCAGCGTCGGGGGGAATCAGCCCCAGCATTTT.

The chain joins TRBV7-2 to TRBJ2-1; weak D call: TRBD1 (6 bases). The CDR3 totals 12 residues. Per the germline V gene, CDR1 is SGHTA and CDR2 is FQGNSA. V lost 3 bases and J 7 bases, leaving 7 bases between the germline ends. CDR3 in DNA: TGTGCCAGCAGCTTCAGGGGTAATGAGCAGTTCTTC. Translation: CASSFRGNEQFF.

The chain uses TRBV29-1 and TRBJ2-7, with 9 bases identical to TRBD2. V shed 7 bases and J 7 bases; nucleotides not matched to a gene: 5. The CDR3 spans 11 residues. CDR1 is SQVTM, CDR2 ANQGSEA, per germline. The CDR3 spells CSGSGGREQYF. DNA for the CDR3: TGCAGCGGGAGCGGGGGGCGTGAGCAGTACTTC.

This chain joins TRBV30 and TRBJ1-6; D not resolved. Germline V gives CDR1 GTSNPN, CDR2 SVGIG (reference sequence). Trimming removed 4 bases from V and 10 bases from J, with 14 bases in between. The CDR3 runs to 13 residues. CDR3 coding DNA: TGTGCCTGGATTGGGCAGGAGGGATCACCCCTCCACTTT. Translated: CAWIGQEGSPLHF.

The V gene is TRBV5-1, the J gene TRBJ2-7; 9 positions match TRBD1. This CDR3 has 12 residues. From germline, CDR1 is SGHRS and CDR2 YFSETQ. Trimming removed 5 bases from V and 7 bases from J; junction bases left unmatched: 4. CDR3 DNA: TGCGCCAGCAGGGACAGGGGTAATGAGCAGTACTTC. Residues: CASRDRGNEQYF. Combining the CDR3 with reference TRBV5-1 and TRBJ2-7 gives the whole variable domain KAGVTQTPRYLIKTRGQQVTLSCSPISGHRSVSWYQQTPGQGLQFLFEYFSETQRNKGNFPGRFSGRQFSNSRSEMNVSTLELGDSALYLCASRDRGNEQYFGPGTRLTVT.

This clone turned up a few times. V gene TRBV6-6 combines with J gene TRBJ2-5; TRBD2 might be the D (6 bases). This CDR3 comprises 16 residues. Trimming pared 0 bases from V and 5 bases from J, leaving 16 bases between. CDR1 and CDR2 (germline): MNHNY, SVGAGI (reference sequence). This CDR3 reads CASSYSSNVAGETQYF. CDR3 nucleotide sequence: TGTGCCAGCAGTTACTCGAGTAATGTGGCGGGGGAGACCCAGTACTTC.

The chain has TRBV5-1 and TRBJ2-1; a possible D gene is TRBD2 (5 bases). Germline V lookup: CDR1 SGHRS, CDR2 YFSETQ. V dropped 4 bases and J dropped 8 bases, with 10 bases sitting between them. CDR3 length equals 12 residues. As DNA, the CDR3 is TGCGCCAGCAGCGAGGGTGGGGATGAGCAGTTCTTC. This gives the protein CASSEGGDEQFF.

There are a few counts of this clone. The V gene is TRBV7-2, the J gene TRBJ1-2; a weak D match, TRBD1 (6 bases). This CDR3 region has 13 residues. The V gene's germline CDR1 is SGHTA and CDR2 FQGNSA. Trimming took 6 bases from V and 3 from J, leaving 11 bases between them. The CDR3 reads CASRDRTDYGYTF. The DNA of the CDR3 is TGTGCCAGCAGGGATAGGACAGACTATGGCTACACCTTC.

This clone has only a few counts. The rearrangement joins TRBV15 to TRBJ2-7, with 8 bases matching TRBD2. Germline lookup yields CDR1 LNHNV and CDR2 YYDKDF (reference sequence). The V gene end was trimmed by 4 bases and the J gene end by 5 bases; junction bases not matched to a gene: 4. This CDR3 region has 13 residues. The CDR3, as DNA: TGTGCCACCAGCAAGGGACTAGAGGACGAGCAGTACTTC. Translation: CATSKGLEDEQYF.

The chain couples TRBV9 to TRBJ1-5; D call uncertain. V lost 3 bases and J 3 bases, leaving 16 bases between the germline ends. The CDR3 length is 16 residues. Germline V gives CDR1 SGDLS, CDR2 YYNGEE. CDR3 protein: CASSAFLRAVNQPQHF. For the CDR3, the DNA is TGTGCCAGCAGCGCCTTCCTTAGGGCAGTCAATCAGCCCCAGCATTTT.

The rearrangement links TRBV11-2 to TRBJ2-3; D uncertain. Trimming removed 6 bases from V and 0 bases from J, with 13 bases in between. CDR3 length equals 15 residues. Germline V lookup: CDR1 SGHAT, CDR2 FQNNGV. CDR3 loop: CASRATSASTDTQYF. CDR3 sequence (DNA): TGTGCCAGCAGGGCGACCAGTGCTAGCACAGATACGCAGTATTTT. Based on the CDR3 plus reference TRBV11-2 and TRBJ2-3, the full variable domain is EAGVAQSPRYKIIEKRQSVAFWCNPISGHATLYWYQQILGQGPKLLIQFQNNGVVDDSQLPKDRFSAERLKGVDSTLKIQPAKLEDSAVYLCASRATSASTDTQYFGPGTRLTVL.

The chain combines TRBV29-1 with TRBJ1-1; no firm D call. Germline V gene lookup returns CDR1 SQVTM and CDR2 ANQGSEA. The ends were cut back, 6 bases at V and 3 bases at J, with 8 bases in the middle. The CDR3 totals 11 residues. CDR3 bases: TGCAGCGTCCAACGAGACACTGAAGCTTTCTTT. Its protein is CSVQRDTEAFF. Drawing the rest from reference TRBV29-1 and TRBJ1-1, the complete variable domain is SAVISQKPSRDICQRGTSLTIQCQVDSQVTMMFWYRQQPGQSLTLIATANQGSEATYESGFVIDKFPISRPNLTFSTLTVSNMSPEDSSIYLCSVQRDTEAFFGQGTRLTVV.

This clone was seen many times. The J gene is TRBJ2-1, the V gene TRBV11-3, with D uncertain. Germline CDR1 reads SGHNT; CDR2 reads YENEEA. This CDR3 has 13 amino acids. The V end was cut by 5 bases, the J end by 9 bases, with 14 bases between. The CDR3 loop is CASSLDPWGEQFF. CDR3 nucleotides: TGTGCCAGCAGCCTGGACCCCTGGGGTGAGCAGTTCTTC.

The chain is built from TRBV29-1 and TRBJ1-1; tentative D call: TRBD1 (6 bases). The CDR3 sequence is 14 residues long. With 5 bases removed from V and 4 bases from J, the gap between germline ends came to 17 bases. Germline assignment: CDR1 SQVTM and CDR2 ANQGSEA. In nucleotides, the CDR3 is TGCAGCGTTTTGACCCAACGCAGGGGCACTGAAGCTTTCTTT. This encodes CSVLTQRRGTEAFF.

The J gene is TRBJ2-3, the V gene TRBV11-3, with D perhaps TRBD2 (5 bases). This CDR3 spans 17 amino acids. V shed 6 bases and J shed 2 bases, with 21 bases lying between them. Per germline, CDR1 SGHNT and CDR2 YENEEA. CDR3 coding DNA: TGTGCCAGCAGTCCCCCTCGGTCGGAGGCCCACACAGATACGCAGTATTTT. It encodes CASSPPRSEAHTDTQYF.

DNA of the CDR3: TGTGCCAGCAGCCAGGGACAGATCAATCAGCCCCAGCATTTT. Translation gives CASSQGQINQPQHF. The rearrangement links TRBV9 to TRBJ1-5; 7 bases fit TRBD1. The CDR3 sequence is 14 residues long. Germline CDR1 is SGDLS and CDR2 is YYNGEE. Trimming cost V 4 bases and J 3 bases; bases outside gene matches: 4.

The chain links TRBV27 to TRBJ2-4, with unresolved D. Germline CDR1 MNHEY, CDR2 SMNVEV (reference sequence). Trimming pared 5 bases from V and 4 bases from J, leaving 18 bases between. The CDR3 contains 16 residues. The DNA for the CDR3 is TGTGCCAGCAGTAAGGCCTCGACGCCCGAAAAAAACATTCAGTACTTC. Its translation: CASSKASTPEKNIQYF.

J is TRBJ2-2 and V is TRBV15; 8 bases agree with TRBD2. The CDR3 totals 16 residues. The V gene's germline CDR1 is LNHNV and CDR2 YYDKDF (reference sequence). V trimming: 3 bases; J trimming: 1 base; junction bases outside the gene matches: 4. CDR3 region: CATSSRLAGNTGELFF. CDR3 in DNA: TGTGCCACCAGCAGTAGGCTAGCGGGGAACACCGGGGAGCTGTTTTTT.

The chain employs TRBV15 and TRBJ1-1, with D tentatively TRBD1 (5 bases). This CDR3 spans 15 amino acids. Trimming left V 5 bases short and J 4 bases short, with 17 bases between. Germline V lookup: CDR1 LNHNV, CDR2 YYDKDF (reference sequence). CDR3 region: CATSGPGGVSTEAFF. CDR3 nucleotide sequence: TGTGCCACCAGCGGGCCGGGGGGAGTTTCCACTGAAGCTTTCTTT.

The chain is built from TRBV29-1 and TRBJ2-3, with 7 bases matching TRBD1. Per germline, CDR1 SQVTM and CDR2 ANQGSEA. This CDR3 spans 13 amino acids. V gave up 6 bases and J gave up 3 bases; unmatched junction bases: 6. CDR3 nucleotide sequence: TGCAGCGTCCCCCAGGGGGTTACAGATACGCAGTATTTT. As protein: CSVPQGVTDTQYF.

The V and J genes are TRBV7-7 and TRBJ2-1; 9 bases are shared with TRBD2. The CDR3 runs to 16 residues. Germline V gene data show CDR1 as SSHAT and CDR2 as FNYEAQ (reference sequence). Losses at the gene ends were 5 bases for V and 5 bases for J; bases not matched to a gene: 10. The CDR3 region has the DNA TGTGCCAGCAGCCCAACCGCGGGGGGGCACAACAATGAGCAGTTCTTC. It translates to CASSPTAGGHNNEQFF. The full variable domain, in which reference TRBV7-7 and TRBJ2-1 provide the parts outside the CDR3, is GAGVSQSPRYKVTKRGQDVTLRCDPISSHATLYWYQQALGQGPEFLTYFNYEAQPDKSGLPSDRFSAERPEGSISTLTIQRTEQRDSAMYRCASSPTAGGHNNEQFFGPGTRLTVL.